These T cell receptor beta chains were read from a single sample in a study of brain T cells in children with intractable seizures. Some clones are missing from TCRdb's copy, which holds only in-frame ones; the method was immunoSEQ multiplex PCR. Of about 320,000 clones listed, 93% are singletons. The input for sequencing was peripheral blood, taken about 5 months after surgery. The receptors shown here come from a boy younger than two with tuberous sclerosis and intractable seizures. Each CDR3 is given with its conserved first and last residue. A D gene is named only where the DNA matches it firmly.

d_call j_call cdr3_length v_call cdr3_aa
TRBD2 TRBJ2-7 17 TRBV4-1 CASSQPGLAPASYEQYF
. TRBJ2-1 17 TRBV4-2 CASSQLVRGADVNEQFF
. TRBJ2-7 15 TRBV30 CAWSVKSRGRYEQYF
TRBD2 TRBJ2-1 17 TRBV30 CAWIPSGRARSYNEQFF
. TRBJ2-7 13 TRBV4-1 CASSQLPWGVQYF
TRBD1 TRBJ1-6 13 TRBV25-1 CASSRDRDSPLHF
TRBD2 TRBJ2-3 13 TRBV9 CASSAGLADTQYF
TRBD1 TRBJ1-5 15 TRBV18 CASSATGTGDQPQHF
. TRBJ2-3 13 TRBV19 CASSPRGAATQYF
TRBD2 TRBJ2-7 16 TRBV19 CASSAKGLAEAYEQYF
. TRBJ1-6 15 TRBV19 CASSIRGVDNSPLHF
. TRBJ1-1 15 TRBV19 CASTPLGGPVGEAFF
TRBD2 TRBJ2-7 13 TRBV25-1 CASSEGRDYEQYF
TRBD1 TRBJ1-6 16 TRBV28 CASSLISGTGFILLHF
. TRBJ2-6 16 TRBV9 CASSVIRHSGANVLTF
TRBD1 TRBJ1-1 13 TRBV19 CASSPTGYTEAFF
. TRBJ2-7 15 TRBV11-2 CASSLTLGLIYEQYF
TRBD2 TRBJ2-1 18 TRBV5-1 CASSLTSGSGSSYNEQFF
. TRBJ1-1 13 TRBV7-2 CASSVAQGTEAFF
. TRBJ2-2 16 TRBV27 CASSLMEGANTGELFF
. TRBJ2-2 14 TRBV7-9 CASTSSMNTGELFF
. TRBJ1-2 13 TRBV7-2 CASSLGAPYGYTF
. TRBJ1-1 13 TRBV5-5 CASSWGGGTEAFF
. TRBJ2-1 15 TRBV5-6 CASSLGGGVRNEQFF
. TRBJ2-7 14 TRBV19 CASSIGVDLYEQYF
. TRBJ1-2 13 TRBV12-3/TRBV12-4 CASSIGGGYGYTF
. TRBJ2-1 16 TRBV12-1 CASRHKTGLAYNEQFF
. TRBJ1-2 14 TRBV19 CASSIGGSIYGYTF
. TRBJ1-1 13 TRBV7-2 CASTVGPNTEAFF
TRBD1 TRBJ1-1 14 TRBV3-1/TRBV3-2 CASIRKSGGTEAFF
. TRBJ1-2 15 TRBV19 CASSIFGGQTYGYTF
. TRBJ2-3 11 TRBV28 CASGALDTQYF
TRBD2 TRBJ2-1 15 TRBV5-1 CASSLGAREANEQFF
TRBD2 TRBJ2-3 15 TRBV6-5 CASGGTSGFTDTQYF
. TRBJ2-7 19 TRBV21-1 CASSFSLGLAGGPPYEQYF
. TRBJ2-7 13 TRBV2 CASFRDKLYEQYF
. TRBJ2-2 18 TRBV27 CASSLEVPRTTNTGELFF
. TRBJ2-6 16 TRBV5-6 CASSLWASSGANVLTF
. TRBJ1-5 15 TRBV19 CASSIESPQGQPQHF
TRBD1 TRBJ1-2 15 TRBV19 CASSNEQGANYGYTF
. TRBJ2-3 16 TRBV7-8 CASSFATTLFTDTQYF